This TCR beta chain was captured by sequencing in a study of T cells after yellow fever vaccination. Study in general: Preparation of fractions with low cell numbers was performed using SMART-Seq v4 Ultra Low Input.

The table lists this clonotype with many counts. This CDR3 region has 15 residues. With V trimmed by 5 bases and J by 7 bases, 11 bases remained unmatched. The germline V gene has CDR1 SEHNR and CDR2 FQNEAQ (reference sequence). As TCR cDNA was made by 5'RACE template switching, a universal primer site and UMIs were added. Each CDR3 protein is one row after TCRdb ran MiXCR on the 5' RACE reads. The repertoire holds about 29,000 distinct CDR3 sequences, about 5% seen once, with under 50% in the top ten. This clonotype was sampled from a man aged 30-40 years who received the YFV17D yellow fever vaccine. The sample was CD8+ T cells sorted from PBMCs, taken 10 days after the yellow fever booster vaccination. The chain recombines TRBV7-9 with TRBJ2-1; 7 positions match TRBD1. The CDR3 spells CASSRTGSPNNEQFF. The CDR3 DNA sequence: TGTGCCAGCAGCCGGACAGGTTCCCCCAATAATGAGCAGTTCTTC.